These T cell receptor beta chains were read from a single sample in a study of blood T cell repertoires in COVID-19. Produced via immunoSEQ multiplex PCR; TCRdb's table is partial and in-frame only. The data hold 180,000 or so clones, with 81% observed a single time. The material sequenced was peripheral blood. Source of these receptors: a woman aged 40 to 50 with COVID-19, enrolled during active disease. The CDR3 runs from the conserved cysteine through the conserved F or W. D genes are given only for firm matches. The size field is filled for only some rows; it gives once, few, many or a size class.

clone size: .
D gene: .
V gene: TRBV19
J gene: TRBJ1-5
CDR3 DNA: TGTGCCAGTAGTAAGACAGCTTGGAGCAATCAGCCCCAGCATTTT
CDR3 protein: CASSKTAWSNQPQHF

clone size: .
D gene: TRBD1
V gene: TRBV7-2
J gene: TRBJ1-5
CDR3 DNA: TGTGCCAGCAGCAAGGACAGGGATCAGCCCCAGCATTTT
CDR3 protein: CASSKDRDQPQHF

clone size: .
D gene: .
V gene: TRBV5-6
J gene: TRBJ2-7
CDR3 DNA: TGTGCCAGCAGCTTGAACGGGTACGAGCAGTACTTC
CDR3 protein: CASSLNGYEQYF

clone size: .
D gene: .
V gene: TRBV5-1
J gene: TRBJ1-3
CDR3 DNA: TGCGCCAGCAGCTTGGAATCGGTGTCCGGAAACACCATATATTTT
CDR3 protein: CASSLESVSGNTIYF

clone size: .
D gene: TRBD1
V gene: TRBV3-1/TRBV3-2
J gene: TRBJ2-7
CDR3 DNA: TGTGCCAGCAGCCCCATTGGGACAGCCTACGAGCAGTACTTC
CDR3 protein: CASSPIGTAYEQYF

clone size: .
D gene: .
V gene: TRBV9
J gene: TRBJ2-7
CDR3 DNA: TGTGCCAGCAGCGTGGACATTACCTCCTACGAGCAGTACTTC
CDR3 protein: CASSVDITSYEQYF

clone size: .
D gene: TRBD1
V gene: TRBV7-9
J gene: TRBJ1-2
CDR3 DNA: TGTGCCAGCAGCTTAGGGCCTTCGGGACAGGATAATGGCTACACCTTC
CDR3 protein: CASSLGPSGQDNGYTF

clone size: .
D gene: TRBD2
V gene: TRBV4-1
J gene: TRBJ2-7
CDR3 DNA: TGCGCCAGCAGCCAAAGCGGGGGGGTGGGCTACGAGCAGTACTTC
CDR3 protein: CASSQSGGVGYEQYF

clone size: .
D gene: .
V gene: TRBV27
J gene: TRBJ2-3
CDR3 DNA: TGTGCCAGCATCGCATCGGGACTGTTGACTCCTACGCAGTATTTT
CDR3 protein: CASIASGLLTPTQYF

clone size: .
D gene: TRBD1
V gene: TRBV18
J gene: TRBJ2-1
CDR3 DNA: TGTGCCAGCTCAGAGGGGACAGCCTACAATGAGCAGTTCTTC
CDR3 protein: CASSEGTAYNEQFF

clone size: .
D gene: .
V gene: TRBV3-1/TRBV3-2
J gene: TRBJ2-6
CDR3 DNA: TGTGCCAGCAGCCAAGCCTCAGGGGCTTCAGGGGCCAACGTCCTGACTTTC
CDR3 protein: CASSQASGASGANVLTF

clone size: .
D gene: TRBD2
V gene: TRBV27
J gene: TRBJ2-7
CDR3 DNA: TGTGCCAGCGCAAACCAAGGACTAGCGGGGTACGAGCAGTACTTC
CDR3 protein: CASANQGLAGYEQYF

clone size: .
D gene: TRBD1
V gene: TRBV19
J gene: TRBJ1-3
CDR3 DNA: TGTGCCAGTAGTATCGCAGGGGGCGAGAGGAGTGGAAACACCATATATTTT
CDR3 protein: CASSIAGGERSGNTIYF

clone size: .
D gene: .
V gene: TRBV7-9
J gene: TRBJ2-2
CDR3 DNA: TGTGCCAGCAGCCCACAGAGGGACACCGGGGAGCTGTTTTTT
CDR3 protein: CASSPQRDTGELFF

clone size: .
D gene: .
V gene: TRBV5-1
J gene: TRBJ2-7
CDR3 DNA: TGCGCCAGCAGCTTGGGACAGTCCTACGAGCAGTACTTC
CDR3 protein: CASSLGQSYEQYF

clone size: .
D gene: .
V gene: TRBV5-1
J gene: TRBJ2-1
CDR3 DNA: TGCGCCAGCAGCTTTGCGGGGAATGAGCAGTTCTTC
CDR3 protein: CASSFAGNEQFF

clone size: .
D gene: TRBD1
V gene: TRBV18
J gene: TRBJ2-4
CDR3 DNA: TGTGCCAGCTCACCACCGGGACAGGGTATGAGCATTCAGTACTTC
CDR3 protein: CASSPPGQGMSIQYF

clone size: .
D gene: .
V gene: TRBV20-1
J gene: TRBJ2-7
CDR3 DNA: TGCAGTGCTAGTGTGGCGCGGCCCCTCAGCTACGAGCAGTACTTC
CDR3 protein: CSASVARPLSYEQYF

clone size: .
D gene: TRBD2
V gene: TRBV7-3
J gene: TRBJ2-1
CDR3 DNA: TGTGCCAGCAGTCAAACGCGGGGAGGGAACAATGAGCAGTTCTTC
CDR3 protein: CASSQTRGGNNEQFF

clone size: .
D gene: TRBD2
V gene: TRBV10-2
J gene: TRBJ2-2
CDR3 DNA: TGCGCCAGCAGTGAGGCGGGGACTAGCGGGGTACAGTACACCGGGGAGCTGTTTTTT
CDR3 protein: CASSEAGTSGVQYTGELFF

clone size: few
D gene: TRBD1
V gene: TRBV2
J gene: TRBJ1-4
CDR3 DNA: TGTGCCAGCACGGAGGGACAGGAAAAACTGTTTTTT
CDR3 protein: CASTEGQEKLFF

clone size: .
D gene: TRBD1
V gene: TRBV28
J gene: TRBJ2-5
CDR3 DNA: TGTGCCAGCACACCCCGGGACAGGGGAGAAGAGACCCAGTACTTC
CDR3 protein: CASTPRDRGEETQYF

clone size: .
D gene: TRBD2
V gene: TRBV5-1
J gene: TRBJ2-2
CDR3 DNA: TGCGCCAGCAGCCCCCCCGCGGGAGATACCGGGGAGCTGTTTTTT
CDR3 protein: CASSPPAGDTGELFF

clone size: few
D gene: .
V gene: TRBV2
J gene: TRBJ1-6
CDR3 DNA: TGTGCCAGCGCCCCCAGTGGGAGCTCCTATAATTCACCCCTCCACTTT
CDR3 protein: CASAPSGSSYNSPLHF

clone size: .
D gene: TRBD2
V gene: TRBV27
J gene: TRBJ2-7
CDR3 DNA: TGTGCCAGCAGTCATATCGGCCTAGCGGGATCCGAGCAGTACTTC
CDR3 protein: CASSHIGLAGSEQYF

clone size: .
D gene: .
V gene: TRBV10-2
J gene: TRBJ1-2
CDR3 DNA: TGCGCCAGCAGTGAGTCTCGGGGGGGCCCACCCTATGGCTACACCTTC
CDR3 protein: CASSESRGGPPYGYTF

clone size: once
D gene: .
V gene: TRBV7-8
J gene: TRBJ1-5
CDR3 DNA: TGTGCCAGCAGCGCCGACATACTCAATCAGCCCCAGCATTTT
CDR3 protein: CASSADILNQPQHF

clone size: .
D gene: .
V gene: TRBV20-1
J gene: TRBJ2-1
CDR3 DNA: TGCAGTGCTAGAGCGATCGGTGAGCAGTTCTTC
CDR3 protein: CSARAIGEQFF

clone size: .
D gene: TRBD2
V gene: TRBV10-2
J gene: TRBJ2-7
CDR3 DNA: TGCGCCAGCCGTGCGGGACTAGCGGGAATAGAGCAGTACTTC
CDR3 protein: CASRAGLAGIEQYF

clone size: .
D gene: TRBD1
V gene: TRBV19
J gene: TRBJ1-1
CDR3 DNA: TGTGCCAGTAGTAAAAGGACAGGGGCGATGAACACTGAAGCTTTCTTT
CDR3 protein: CASSKRTGAMNTEAFF

clone size: .
D gene: TRBD2
V gene: TRBV7-9
J gene: TRBJ2-1
CDR3 DNA: TGTGCCAGCAGCTTAGACCTAGCGGGAGGAGCCTATGAGCAGTTCTTC
CDR3 protein: CASSLDLAGGAYEQFF

clone size: .
D gene: .
V gene: TRBV15
J gene: TRBJ2-7
CDR3 DNA: TGTGCCACCAGCAGAGGACTAGAGGGACTCTACGAGCAGTACTTC
CDR3 protein: CATSRGLEGLYEQYF

clone size: .
D gene: .
V gene: TRBV10-2
J gene: TRBJ1-3
CDR3 DNA: TGCGCCAGCAGTGAGCTGGGGGGACTTGGAAACACCATATATTTT
CDR3 protein: CASSELGGLGNTIYF

clone size: .
D gene: .
V gene: TRBV9
J gene: TRBJ2-5
CDR3 DNA: TGTGCCAGCAGCCCGGGGGTTTGGGAGACCCAGTACTTC
CDR3 protein: CASSPGVWETQYF

clone size: .
D gene: .
V gene: TRBV12-5
J gene: TRBJ2-1
CDR3 DNA: TGTGCTAGTGGTCCCGGGGGGCTATCTAGCAATGAGCAGTTCTTC
CDR3 protein: CASGPGGLSSNEQFF

clone size: .
D gene: .
V gene: TRBV7-9
J gene: TRBJ1-1
CDR3 DNA: TGTGCCAGCAGCCCACGGGGTAGCACTGAAGCTTTCTTT
CDR3 protein: CASSPRGSTEAFF

clone size: .
D gene: TRBD1
V gene: TRBV10-3
J gene: TRBJ1-5
CDR3 DNA: TGTGCCATTTTACAGGGGGGGGTCAGACAGCCCCAGCATTTT
CDR3 protein: CAILQGGVRQPQHF

clone size: .
D gene: .
V gene: TRBV25-1
J gene: TRBJ2-1
CDR3 DNA: TGTGCCAGCAGTCTCGATGAGCAGTTCTTC
CDR3 protein: CASSLDEQFF

clone size: .
D gene: .
V gene: TRBV20-1
J gene: TRBJ2-2
CDR3 DNA: TGCAGTGCTAGTTTGAGTACCGGGGAGCTGTTTTTT
CDR3 protein: CSASLSTGELFF

clone size: .
D gene: TRBD1
V gene: TRBV7-3
J gene: TRBJ1-6
CDR3 DNA: TGTGCCAGCAGCTTGACAGGGGGCCAAAATTCACCCCTCCACTTT
CDR3 protein: CASSLTGGQNSPLHF

clone size: .
D gene: TRBD2
V gene: TRBV19
J gene: TRBJ2-3
CDR3 DNA: TGTGCCAGTCGGACTAGGGGAGATACGCAGTATTTT
CDR3 protein: CASRTRGDTQYF

clone size: .
D gene: .
V gene: TRBV5-5
J gene: TRBJ2-5
CDR3 DNA: TGTGCCAGCAGCTTGAGTACAGTTGAAGAGACCCAGTACTTC
CDR3 protein: CASSLSTVEETQYF

clone size: .
D gene: TRBD1
V gene: TRBV29-1
J gene: TRBJ2-3
CDR3 DNA: TGCAGCGTTGGTAGGACAGGGACCACCACAGATACGCAGTATTTT
CDR3 protein: CSVGRTGTTTDTQYF

clone size: .
D gene: .
V gene: TRBV7-6
J gene: TRBJ2-6
CDR3 DNA: TGTGCCAGCAGCTTAGATCTCCCTGGGGCCAACGTCCTGACTTTC
CDR3 protein: CASSLDLPGANVLTF

clone size: .
D gene: .
V gene: TRBV28
J gene: TRBJ1-5
CDR3 DNA: TGTGCCAGCAGTTTGGCCAATCAGCCCCAGCATTTT
CDR3 protein: CASSLANQPQHF

clone size: .
D gene: .
V gene: TRBV7-9
J gene: TRBJ1-1
CDR3 DNA: TGTGCCAGCAGCTTACGGGAGAACACTGAAGCTTTCTTT
CDR3 protein: CASSLRENTEAFF

clone size: .
D gene: .
V gene: TRBV6-5
J gene: TRBJ2-1
CDR3 DNA: TGTGCCAGCAGTTACAGCTCTTGGGCTGAGCAGTTCTTC
CDR3 protein: CASSYSSWAEQFF

clone size: .
D gene: .
V gene: TRBV11-2
J gene: TRBJ2-5
CDR3 DNA: TGTGCCAGCAGCCCCCGCCGAGCTCTGACCCAGTACTTC
CDR3 protein: CASSPRRALTQYF

clone size: .
D gene: .
V gene: TRBV19
J gene: TRBJ1-5
CDR3 DNA: TGTGCCAGTAGTATAGAAAACAGAAATCAGCCCCAGCATTTT
CDR3 protein: CASSIENRNQPQHF